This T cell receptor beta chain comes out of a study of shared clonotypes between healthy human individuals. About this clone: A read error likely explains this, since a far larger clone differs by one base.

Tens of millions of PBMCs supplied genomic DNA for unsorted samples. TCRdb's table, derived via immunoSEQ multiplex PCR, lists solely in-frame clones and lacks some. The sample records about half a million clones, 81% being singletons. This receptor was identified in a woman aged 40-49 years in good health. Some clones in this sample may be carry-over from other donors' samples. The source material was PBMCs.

This CDR3 reads CASTGQHGGTEAFF. The CDR3 DNA is TGCGCCAGCACCGGACAGCATGGAGGCACTGAAGCTTTCTTT. The V gene is TRBV5-1, the J gene TRBJ1-1; tentative D call: TRBD1 (6 bases). Germline V gene sequence: CDR1 SGHRS, CDR2 YFSETQ. The V end was cut by 6 bases, the J end by 4 bases, with 16 bases between. The CDR3 totals 14 residues.